The 19 T cell receptor beta chains in this list originate from one sample, sequenced in a study of memory CD4+ T cells and cytomegalovirus serostatus. Sequenced by immunoSEQ multiplex PCR; TCRdb stores in-frame clones only, minus some. This table has 50,000 to 65,000 clones, roughly 80% appearing once. The sort gate was single viable CD3+CD4+CD8-CD45RO+ cells for memory CD4+ T cells. The sample comprised memory CD4+ T cells from blood. The origin of the receptors is an adult in good health and CMV-seronegative.

This clone has just a few counts. The rearrangement joins TRBV20-1 to TRBJ1-1; tentative D call: TRBD1 (5 bases). Germline V lookup: CDR1 DFQATT, CDR2 SNEGSKA (reference sequence). The CDR3 is 11 residues long. The ends were cut back, 3 bases at V and 8 bases at J, with 10 bases in the middle. DNA for the CDR3: TGCAGTGCTAGTCAGGGACGGGAAGCTTTCTTT. This translates into CSASQGREAFF.

V usage is TRBV6-1 and J usage is TRBJ1-5; the match to TRBD1 covers 7 bases. V lost 6 bases to trimming and J lost 2 bases; unmatched junction nucleotides: 4. Per germline, CDR1 MNHNS and CDR2 SASEGT. This CDR3 is 14 amino acids long. The CDR3 loop is CASRTGQRNQPQHF. The CDR3 DNA reads TGTGCCAGCAGAACGGGACAGCGCAATCAGCCCCAGCATTTT.

The chain links TRBV4-3 to TRBJ1-1, with D uncertain. Trimming pared 0 bases from V and 4 bases from J, leaving 21 bases between. The CDR3 runs to 18 residues. Germline loops: CDR1 LGHNA, CDR2 YSLEER. In DNA, the CDR3 is TGCGCCAGCAGCCAAGATAGCGGGGATTTCGGCCGAGGCACTGAAGCTTTCTTT. Translated, it gives CASSQDSGDFGRGTEAFF.

The chain uses TRBV19 and TRBJ1-1; 12 bases map to TRBD1. Trimming at V came to 9 bases and at J to 2 bases, leaving 13 bases not matched to a gene. The germline CDR1 and CDR2 sequences are LNHDA and SQIVND (reference sequence). The CDR3 sequence is 17 residues long. The CDR3 reads CASTSSGTGGLNTEAFF. As DNA, the CDR3 is TGTGCCAGCACCAGTTCCGGGACAGGGGGCCTTAACACTGAAGCTTTCTTT. Complete variable domain (other parts from reference TRBV19 and TRBJ1-1): DGGITQSPKYLFRKEGQNVTLSCEQNLNHDAMYWYRQDPGQGLRLIYYSQIVNDFQKGDIAEGYSVSREKKESFPLTVTSAQKNPTAFYLCASTSSGTGGLNTEAFFGQGTRLTVV.

V is TRBV11-2 and J is TRBJ2-5; 10 bases agree with TRBD1. The CDR3 consists of 16 residues. The trim removed 1 base at V and 4 bases at J, leaving 6 bases unmatched. Germline V CDR1 and CDR2: SGHAT, FQNNGV. CDR3 residues: CASSLGGQGKGETQYF. The CDR3 bases are TGTGCCAGCAGCTTAGGGGGACAGGGGAAGGGAGAGACCCAGTACTTC.

By frequency in the sample, this clone is medium-sized (0.01 to 0.1%). V and J are TRBV11-2 and TRBJ2-7, with a weak D call TRBD1 (6 bases). In germline, CDR1 is SGHAT, CDR2 FQNNGV. Trimming pared 5 bases from V and 3 bases from J, leaving 20 bases between. CDR3 length: 16 amino acids. CDR3 region: CASSTVYRDTLYEQYF. DNA of the CDR3: TGTGCCAGCAGCACAGTATACAGGGACACCCTCTACGAGCAGTACTTC.

V usage is TRBV6-1 and J usage is TRBJ2-1; D is uncertain. CDR1 is MNHNS, CDR2 SASEGT, per germline. This CDR3 is 12 amino acids long. Between the trimmed V and J ends, which lost 3 bases and 2 bases, there was a span of 2 bases. CDR3 loop: CASSEAYNEQFF. In nucleotides, the CDR3 is TGTGCCAGCAGTGAGGCCTACAATGAGCAGTTCTTC.

The J gene is TRBJ1-5, the V gene TRBV6-6; D remains unclear. The CDR3 spans 15 residues. CDR1 is MNHNY and CDR2 is SVGAGI in the germline V gene (reference sequence). Trimming removed 6 bases from V and 3 bases from J, with 15 bases in between. The CDR3 sequence is CASSPPYSNNQPQHF. The CDR3, as DNA: TGTGCCAGCAGCCCCCCCTACAGCAACAATCAGCCCCAGCATTTT.

The V gene is TRBV6-5, the J gene TRBJ2-1, with a possible D match to TRBD1 (6 bases). Trimming took off 6 bases at V and 4 bases at J, with 16 bases between the two ends. This CDR3 has 15 residues. In germline, CDR1 is MNHEY, CDR2 SVGAGI. The CDR3 DNA reads as TGTGCCAGCAGCCGTCAGGGGCTTCCATACAATGAGCAGTTCTTC. It specifies CASSRQGLPYNEQFF.

The chain employs TRBV5-5 and TRBJ1-2, with TRBD1 matching 8 bases. In germline, CDR1 is SGHKS, CDR2 YYEKEE (reference sequence). Trimming removed 4 bases from V and 6 bases from J; junction bases left unmatched: 5. The length of the CDR3 is 13 residues. The CDR3: CASSAQGVDGYTF. For the CDR3, the DNA is TGTGCCAGCAGCGCACAGGGGGTCGATGGCTACACCTTC.

This clone was counted a few times. The rearrangement links TRBV2 to TRBJ2-1; D not certain. V lost 0 bases and J 2 bases, leaving 2 bases between the germline ends. Germline V CDR1 and CDR2: SNHLY, FYNNEI. CDR3 size: 13 residues. In DNA form, the CDR3 reads TGTGCCAGCAGTGAAGCCCCCTACAATGAGCAGTTCTTC. Its protein product is CASSEAPYNEQFF.

This chain connects TRBV11-2 to TRBJ1-2, with D uncertain. CDR3 size: 14 residues. CDR1 and CDR2 (germline): SGHAT, FQNNGV. Trimming cost V 1 base and J 2 bases, with 8 bases left between them. The CDR3 reads CASSLVRQNYGYTF. The CDR3 nucleotides read TGTGCCAGCAGCTTAGTCAGACAAAACTATGGCTACACCTTC.

The chain joins TRBV29-1 to TRBJ2-1, with D possibly matching TRBD2 (6 bases). The CDR3 is 14 residues long. Germline-derived CDR1 and CDR2 are SQVTM and ANQGSEA. V was cut by 4 bases and J by 6 bases, with 16 bases left in between. This CDR3 is CSVGLGGTGNEQFF. The CDR3 region has the DNA TGCAGCGTTGGGTTAGGCGGGACGGGCAATGAGCAGTTCTTC.

The V and J genes are TRBV11-3 and TRBJ2-6; D gene uncertain. CDR1 and CDR2 (germline): SGHNT, YENEEA. V was shortened by 6 bases and J by 2 bases, with 14 bases between the two germline ends. CDR3 size: 16 residues. The CDR3: CASSLDGPPGANVLTF. CDR3 DNA sequence: TGTGCCAGCAGTTTGGACGGGCCCCCTGGGGCCAACGTCCTGACTTTC.

The chain combines TRBV19 with TRBJ2-5, with 7 bases fitting TRBD1. The CDR3 totals 12 residues. Germline loops: CDR1 LNHDA, CDR2 SQIVND (reference sequence). With V trimmed by 7 bases and J by 5 bases, 4 bases remained unmatched. The CDR3 loop is CASKTGSETQYF. The CDR3 DNA reads as TGTGCCAGTAAGACAGGGTCCGAGACCCAGTACTTC. The full variable domain, rest sourced from reference TRBV19 and TRBJ2-5, is DGGITQSPKYLFRKEGQNVTLSCEQNLNHDAMYWYRQDPGQGLRLIYYSQIVNDFQKGDIAEGYSVSREKKESFPLTVTSAQKNPTAFYLCASKTGSETQYFGPGTRLLVL.

With regard to this clone: In the same sample, other DNA sequences code for this CDR3. The chain is built from TRBV7-2 and TRBJ1-3; D gene unclear. The germline V gene has CDR1 SGHTA and CDR2 FQGNSA. CDR3 length equals 16 residues. Trimming stripped 0 bases from V and 0 bases from J, with 9 bases between. In nucleotides, the CDR3 is TGTGCCAGCAGCTTAGCGGGAGGCTTCTCTGGAAACACCATATATTTT. Translation: CASSLAGGFSGNTIYF.

The chain has TRBV19 and TRBJ2-5; possibly TRBD2 for D (5 bases). V was clipped by 4 bases and J by 5 bases, with 11 bases between them. There are 13 residues in the CDR3. Looked up from germline, CDR1 is LNHDA and CDR2 is SQIVND (reference sequence). CDR3: CASSTGFGETQYF. CDR3 DNA: TGTGCCAGTAGTACGGGGTTTGGGGAGACCCAGTACTTC.

DNA for the CDR3: TGTGCCACCAGCAGAGAGAGAAATCAGCCCCAGCATTTT. Its protein product is CATSRERNQPQHF. The genes are TRBV15 and TRBJ1-5; D is unresolved. CDR1 and CDR2 (germline): LNHNV, YYDKDF (reference sequence). The V end was cut by 0 bases, the J end by 4 bases, with 4 bases between. The CDR3 runs 13 residues.

The chain joins TRBV5-1 to TRBJ1-1; perhaps TRBD1 as D (5 bases). V lost 6 bases, J lost 3 bases, and 15 bases lay in between. The germline V gene has CDR1 SGHRS and CDR2 YFSETQ. The CDR3 is 14 residues long. The CDR3 loop reads CASNPSGGHTEAFF. The CDR3 coding sequence is TGCGCCAGCAACCCGTCGGGGGGTCACACTGAAGCTTTCTTT.